The T cell receptor (beta chain) described here comes from a study of cytomegalovirus exposure and HLA in healthy donors. Study observations and caveats: A cluster of highly shared sequence variants was likely a sequencing artifact. As was reported, the classifier diagnosed cytomegalovirus status with high specificity and sensitivity. Cytomegalovirus association was listed for approximately 150 TCR beta chains. Indistinguishable V segments, including TRBV6-2 and TRBV6-3, were excluded.

Worth noting for this clone: The antigen is unknown.

PCR amplification relied on 60 Vbeta primers (plus 13 Jbeta primers). Sequencing was performed with immunoSEQ multiplex PCR; in TCRdb, only in-frame clones are kept and a portion is missing. Here the sample spans around 100,000 clones, roughly 69% being singletons. The CDR3 has 14 amino acids. The V gene end was trimmed by 4 bases and the J gene end by 8 bases; junction bases not matched to a gene: 6. The germline V gene encodes CDR1 SGHAT and CDR2 FQNNGV. The clonotype was recovered from a man aged 25-40 years in good health and CMV-seropositive. The sequencing input was PBMCs. V gene TRBV11-2 combines with J gene TRBJ2-3, with TRBD2 identical over 10 bases. The DNA for the CDR3 is TGTGCCAGCAGCTCTTCAGCGGGGGGGAGTACGCAGTATTTT. Protein product: CASSSSAGGSTQYF. The variable domain in full, with the rest retrieved from reference TRBV11-2 and TRBJ2-3, is EAGVAQSPRYKIIEKRQSVAFWCNPISGHATLYWYQQILGQGPKLLIQFQNNGVVDDSQLPKDRFSAERLKGVDSTLKIQPAKLEDSAVYLCASSSSAGGSTQYFGPGTRLTVL.